This T cell receptor (beta chain) was captured by sequencing in a study of cytomegalovirus exposure and HLA in healthy donors. The CDR3 consists of 15 residues. Per germline, CDR1 MNHEY and CDR2 SVGAGI. V lost 1 base to trimming and J lost 6 bases, with 16 bases between them. The primer mix had 60 Vbeta and 13 Jbeta primers. The authors' processing: Among the unique TCR beta chains that a later analysis counted, about 86 million in all, roughly 11 million were shared. Generated by immunoSEQ multiplex PCR, the TCRdb table keeps only in-frame clones and is missing some. V and J calls and clone size follow that table, whereas D and trimming were derived from the DNA. The repertoire has about 82,000 clones, roughly 80% of them found once; the top ten carry 6.2%.

V gene TRBV6-5 combines with J gene TRBJ2-7; D gene ambiguous. The TCR was taken from a woman between 50 and 59 years old in good health and CMV-seropositive. Sequenced: PBMCs. The CDR3 protein is CASSYFVSGAGEQYF. DNA of the CDR3: TGTGCCAGCAGTTACTTTGTTTCGGGTGCCGGCGAGCAGTACTTC.